One sample yielded the 13 T cell receptor beta chains listed below, sequenced in a study of PD-L1 blockade in urothelial cancer. Data came from immunoSEQ multiplex PCR; TCRdb stores just in-frame clones and leaves some out. The repertoire includes some 100,000 clones, around 93% of them detected once, and about 0.91% sits in the top ten. The starting material was PBMCs, obtained around atezolizumab (anti-PD-L1) treatment. All receptors come from a woman older than 75 with urothelial cancer.

The chain carries TRBV5-4 and TRBJ2-2, with 7 bases fitting TRBD1. Trimming removed 0 bases from V and 8 bases from J; junction bases left unmatched: 13. The CDR3 length is 17 residues. Germline CDR1 is SGHNT and CDR2 is YYREEE (reference sequence). The CDR3 nucleotides read TGTGCCAGCAGCTTGGGGTGGACGACAGGGATGCGAGGGGAGCTGTTTTTT. This gives the protein CASSLGWTTGMRGELFF.

This clone was recorded only once. V gene TRBV2 combines with J gene TRBJ1-5; the D is unclear. The V gene lost 6 bases and the J gene lost 0 bases, with 6 bases spanning the gap. The CDR3 loop spans 13 amino acids. Germline CDR1 is SNHLY and CDR2 is FYNNEI. DNA of the CDR3: TGTGCCAGCAGCTCCTATAGCAATCAGCCCCAGCATTTT. It is translated as CASSSYSNQPQHF. The variable domain in full, with the rest retrieved from reference TRBV2 and TRBJ1-5, is EPEVTQTPSHQVTQMGQEVILRCVPISNHLYFYWYRQILGQKVEFLVSFYNNEISEKSEIFDDQFSVERPDGSNFTLKIRSTKLEDSAMYFCASSSYSNQPQHFGDGTRLSIL.

The chain is built from TRBV28 and TRBJ2-1; 13 bases line up with TRBD2. The V and J ends lost 5 bases and 7 bases, in that order; junction bases with no gene match: 5. Germline V gene lookup returns CDR1 MDHEN and CDR2 SYDVKM. The CDR3 runs to 15 residues. CDR3 in amino acids: CASSRMTSGRNEQFF. DNA for the CDR3: TGTGCCAGCAGTAGGATGACTAGCGGGAGGAATGAGCAGTTCTTC.

The V gene is TRBV9, the J gene TRBJ2-3; the D gene is possibly TRBD1 (5 bases). Germline CDR1 is SGDLS and CDR2 is YYNGEE. The CDR3 extends over 14 amino acids. The V end lost 0 bases, the J end lost 4 bases, and 9 bases lay between the germline ends. CDR3 amino acids: CASSVGGRSDTQYF. The CDR3 DNA is TGTGCCAGCAGCGTAGGGGGCCGGTCAGATACGCAGTATTTT. Filled out from reference TRBV9 and TRBJ2-3, the complete variable domain reads DSGVTQTPKHLITATGQRVTLRCSPRSGDLSVYWYQQSLDQGLQFLIQYYNGEERAKGNILERFSAQQFPDLHSELNLSSLELGDSALYFCASSVGGRSDTQYFGPGTRLTVL.

The V call is TRBV5-1, the J call TRBJ2-5; tentative D call: TRBD2 (5 bases). Per the germline V gene, CDR1 is SGHRS and CDR2 is YFSETQ. CDR3 length: 15 residues. The V and J ends lost 0 bases and 5 bases respectively, with 14 bases between them. The CDR3 sequence: CASSLDGLASETQYF. Written as DNA, the CDR3 is TGCGCCAGCAGCTTGGATGGTCTAGCCTCGGAGACCCAGTACTTC.

V and J are TRBV6-1 and TRBJ2-7; 7 nucleotides agree with TRBD2. The CDR3 is 17 residues long. V dropped 4 bases and J dropped 5; count of bases not matched to a gene: 17. CDR1 MNHNS and CDR2 SASEGT come from the germline V gene. CDR3 in amino acids: CASSVLARWEGQDEQYF. The CDR3, as DNA: TGTGCCAGCAGTGTCTTAGCTCGGTGGGAGGGCCAGGACGAGCAGTACTTC.

The chain recombines TRBV5-1 with TRBJ2-5; maybe TRBD2 (5 bases). The CDR3 sequence is 14 residues long. Trimming cost V 6 bases and J 2 bases, with 14 bases left between them. Germline CDR1 SGHRS, CDR2 YFSETQ. The CDR3 spells CASTTRTAQETQYF. CDR3 DNA: TGCGCCAGCACCACGAGGACTGCACAAGAGACCCAGTACTTC.

The V gene is TRBV7-6, the J gene TRBJ2-5; TRBD2 matches at 9 bases. The length of the CDR3 is 16 residues. In germline, CDR1 is SGHVS, CDR2 FNYEAQ. V was clipped by 5 bases and J by 0 bases; unmatched bases: 7. CDR3 loop: CASSPGLAGYQETQYF. For the CDR3, the DNA is TGTGCCAGCAGCCCCGGCCTAGCGGGATACCAAGAGACCCAGTACTTC.

This clone has just one count. The J gene is TRBJ2-4, the V gene TRBV5-1; 14 nucleotides align to TRBD2. The CDR3 is 17 residues long. In germline, CDR1 is SGHRS, CDR2 YFSETQ. The V segment lost 3 bases and the J segment 3 bases; nucleotides outside the gene matches: 5. The CDR3 coding sequence is TGCGCCAGCAGCTGGGGACTAGCGGGAGTAGGCAAAAACATTCAGTACTTC. The encoded protein is CASSWGLAGVGKNIQYF.

The V call is TRBV5-1, the J call TRBJ1-4; D is possibly TRBD1 (6 bases). Germline CDR1 is SGHRS and CDR2 is YFSETQ. The CDR3 runs 14 residues. The V end lost 2 bases, the J end lost 7 bases, and 12 bases lay between the germline ends. This chain's CDR3 is CASSFARGGEKLFF. In nucleotides, the CDR3 is TGCGCCAGCAGCTTTGCCAGGGGCGGTGAAAAACTGTTTTTT.

The CDR3 loop reads CASSLLPGQGPMNTEAFF. The DNA of the CDR3 is TGTGCCAGCAGTTTACTCCCTGGACAGGGACCCATGAACACTGAAGCTTTCTTT. The gene calls are TRBV28 and TRBJ1-1; 8 nucleotides line up with TRBD1. The germline V gene encodes CDR1 MDHEN and CDR2 SYDVKM. This CDR3 is 18 amino acids long. V trimming: 2 bases; J trimming: 0 bases; junction bases outside the gene matches: 11.

The chain carries TRBV25-1 and TRBJ1-3; 7 nucleotides align to TRBD1. After removal of 9 bases from V and 0 bases from J, the junction contained 8 bases not matched to a gene. There are 15 residues in the CDR3. CDR1 is MGHDK and CDR2 is SYGVNS in the germline V gene. The DNA for the CDR3 is TGTGCCAGTCAAGACAGGGTTCTCTCTGGAAACACCATATATTTT. Translation gives CASQDRVLSGNTIYF.

The chain is built from TRBV5-4 and TRBJ2-6, with TRBD1 as a possible D gene (6 bases). This CDR3 has 17 residues. Germline V gene data show CDR1 as SGHNT and CDR2 as YYREEE (reference sequence). Trimming took off 3 bases at V and 1 base at J, with 14 bases between the two ends. CDR3 amino acids: CASSYPGHPSGANVLTF. The CDR3 DNA reads TGTGCCAGCAGCTATCCGGGACACCCGTCTGGGGCCAACGTCCTGACTTTC.